Following are 2 T cell receptor beta chains from one sample sequenced in a study of shared clonotypes between healthy human individuals. Profiled with immunoSEQ multiplex PCR; TCRdb holds only in-frame clones, not every one. The profile shows 180,000 or so clones, approximately 92% of them singletons. The sequenced sample was naive CD4+ T cells sorted from blood. Described subset: CD45RA+ positively selected. These receptors originate from a woman younger than 45 in good health.

The chain joins TRBV28 to TRBJ1-3; D uncertain. The CDR3 totals 11 residues. Trimming took off 11 bases at V and 8 bases at J, with 13 bases between the two ends. Germline CDR1 reads MDHEN; CDR2 reads SYDVKM. DNA for the CDR3: TGTGCCGTTAAAGGCGCGGACACCATATATTTT. Its protein product is CAVKGADTIYF. Combining the CDR3 with reference TRBV28 and TRBJ1-3 gives the whole variable domain DVKVTQSSRYLVKRTGEKVFLECVQDMDHENMFWYRQDPGLGLRLIYFSYDVKMKEKGDIPEGYSVSREKKERFSLILESASTNQTSMYLCAVKGADTIYFGEGSWLTVV.

This clone was seen once. The chain uses TRBV5-1 and TRBJ1-2; D is unclear. This CDR3 is 13 amino acids long. V dropped 5 bases and J dropped 5 bases, with 13 bases sitting between them. In germline, CDR1 is SGHRS, CDR2 YFSETQ. The DNA of the CDR3 is TGCGCCAGCAGTAAGAGGCCGGAGTATGGCTACACCTTC. Its protein product is CASSKRPEYGYTF.